The 18 T cell receptor beta chains reported below all come from one sample, sequenced in a study of cytomegalovirus exposure and HLA in healthy donors. PCR amplification relied on 60 Vbeta primers (plus 13 Jbeta primers). Libraries were prepared by immunoSEQ multiplex PCR; TCRdb keeps only in-frame clonotypes and omits some of them. The sample holds approximately 100,000 clones, 70% to 80% seen once. Sequenced input: PBMCs. All receptors come from a woman in her forties in good health and CMV-seronegative.

The chain joins TRBV19 to TRBJ2-7; D is perhaps TRBD2 (6 bases). V was cut by 6 bases and J by 3 bases, with 12 bases left in between. CDR1 and CDR2 from the germline V gene are LNHDA and SQIVND (reference sequence). The CDR3 is 13 amino acids. The CDR3 DNA is TGTGCCAGTAGCCGGGACTCCCACTACGAGCAGTACTTC. Amino acids: CASSRDSHYEQYF.

The V and J genes are TRBV6-5 and TRBJ1-4; tentative D call: TRBD1 (5 bases). From germline, CDR1 is MNHEY and CDR2 SVGAGI. With 6 bases removed from V and 0 bases from J, the gap between germline ends came to 11 bases. The CDR3 sequence is 15 residues long. This chain's CDR3 is CASSAGGATNEKLFF. CDR3 sequence (DNA): TGTGCCAGCAGCGCCGGGGGGGCAACTAATGAAAAACTGTTTTTT.

The chain carries TRBV7-8 and TRBJ1-5; D might be TRBD1 (5 bases). Per the germline V gene, CDR1 is SGHVS and CDR2 is FQNEAQ. Trimming took 1 base from V and 2 from J, leaving 21 bases between them. The CDR3 extends over 19 amino acids. This chain's CDR3 is CASSLVSGAKRRGNQPQHF. Here the CDR3 DNA reads TGTGCCAGCAGCTTAGTGAGCGGGGCGAAACGAAGGGGCAATCAGCCCCAGCATTTT.

The V gene is TRBV6-5, the J gene TRBJ1-4; tentative D call: TRBD1 (5 bases). The CDR3 has 15 residues. The germline gives CDR1 MNHEY, CDR2 SVGAGI. V was clipped by 5 bases and J by 0 bases, with 10 bases between them. The CDR3 DNA reads as TGTGCCAGCAGTCCGGGGGGGGCAACTAATGAAAAACTGTTTTTT. This sequence encodes CASSPGGATNEKLFF.

In DNA, the CDR3 is TGTGCCAGCAGCCCCCGGGACTTGTATTCACCCCTCCACTTT. Translating gives CASSPRDLYSPLHF. The chain combines TRBV4-2 with TRBJ1-6; TRBD1 is a possible D gene (5 bases). CDR3 size: 14 residues. The germline CDR1 and CDR2 sequences are LGHNA and YNFKEQ. Trimming cost V 4 bases and J 8 bases, with 12 bases left between them.

The genes are TRBV30 and TRBJ2-3, with TRBD2 matching over 10 bases. V shed 0 bases and J 2 bases; nucleotides not matched to a gene: 2. The germline V gene encodes CDR1 GTSNPN and CDR2 SVGIG (reference sequence). This CDR3 has 15 residues. The CDR3 DNA follows: TGTGCCTGGAGTGTAGGGACTAGCGTCACAGATACGCAGTATTTT. Its protein product is CAWSVGTSVTDTQYF.

Points on this clone: Other nucleotide sequences from this sample produce the same CDR3. The rearrangement joins TRBV4-2 to TRBJ2-3, with a tentative D call TRBD1 (6 bases). Per the germline V gene, CDR1 is LGHNA and CDR2 is YNFKEQ. Trimming cost V 0 bases and J 2 bases, with 9 bases left between them. The CDR3 consists of 15 residues. The CDR3 DNA is TGTGCCAGCAGCCAAGACCCGGGACACACAGATACGCAGTATTTT. This gives the protein CASSQDPGHTDTQYF.

This sequence joins TRBV29-1 and TRBJ2-7, with 12 bases that match TRBD2. This CDR3 has 14 residues. Looked up from germline, CDR1 is SQVTM and CDR2 is ANQGSEA. Trimming at V came to 5 bases and at J to 0 bases, leaving 2 bases not matched to a gene. CDR3 region: CSVLGLAGSYEQYF. CDR3 nucleotides: TGCAGCGTTTTGGGACTAGCGGGCTCCTACGAGCAGTACTTC.

The chain recombines TRBV4-3 with TRBJ2-7, with TRBD1 matching 7 bases. CDR1 and CDR2 from the germline V gene are LGHNA and YSLEER. This CDR3 contains 17 residues. J was trimmed by 0 bases and V by 2 bases; bases with no gene match: 10. The CDR3 DNA is TGCGCCAGCAGCCAATCCCTCGGACAGGACCTCTCCTACGAGCAGTACTTC. It translates to CASSQSLGQDLSYEQYF.

This chain uses TRBV7-2 with TRBJ2-1, with 11 bases identical to TRBD1. Germline V gene data show CDR1 as SGHTA and CDR2 as FQGNSA. This CDR3 has 17 amino acids. The ends lost 0 bases at V and 3 bases at J; junction bases unmatched: 4. The CDR3 sequence: CASSLAPGTGGYNEQFF. The CDR3 DNA sequence: TGTGCCAGCAGCTTAGCGCCCGGGACAGGGGGCTACAATGAGCAGTTCTTC.

The chain links TRBV30 to TRBJ1-2; D unresolved. The CDR3 runs to 12 residues. Germline-derived CDR1 and CDR2 are GTSNPN and SVGIG (reference sequence). CDR3 sequence reads: CAADIANYGYTF. The CDR3 nucleotides read TGTGCTGCAGACATTGCTAACTATGGCTACACCTTC.

The chain is built from TRBV5-4 and TRBJ2-5; D not certain. The tail of the sequence fits TRBJ2-7 better, so the J call may be wrong. Germline assignment: CDR1 SGHNT and CDR2 YYREEE (reference sequence). The CDR3 has 14 amino acids. The CDR3 reads CASSLAGQDYEQYF. The CDR3 coding sequence is TGTGCCAGCAGCTTGGCCGGGCAAGACTACGAGCAGTACTTC.

The gene calls are TRBV6-5 and TRBJ2-5; 11 positions agree with TRBD2. The DNA end lines up better with TRBJ2-7; the J call may be wrong. Germline V gene sequence: CDR1 MNHEY, CDR2 SVGAGI. The CDR3 sequence is 15 residues long. CDR3 amino acids: CASSYGLAGGYEQYF. In DNA, the CDR3 is TGTGCCAGCAGTTACGGCCTAGCGGGGGGTTACGAGCAGTACTTC.

The rearrangement links TRBV7-2 to TRBJ2-1, with D tentatively TRBD1 (6 bases). Trimming took 1 base from V and 7 from J, leaving 14 bases between them. Germline CDR1 reads SGHTA; CDR2 reads FQGNSA. CDR3 length equals 15 residues. CDR3 DNA sequence: TGTGCCAGCAGCTTAGGTGGGACACAGGGAAATGAGCAGTTCTTC. Translated: CASSLGGTQGNEQFF.

The rearrangement uses TRBV7-8 and TRBJ1-2, with D unclear. The V and J ends lost 5 bases and 8 bases respectively, with 21 bases between them. Germline-derived CDR1 and CDR2 are SGHVS and FQNEAQ. The CDR3 covers 15 residues. Here the CDR3 reads CASSVSGYLGYGYTF. Written as DNA, the CDR3 is TGTGCCAGCAGCGTTAGCGGGTATCTGGGTTACGGCTACACCTTC. Based on the CDR3 plus reference TRBV7-8 and TRBJ1-2, the full variable domain is GAGVSQSPRYKVAKRGQDVALRCDPISGHVSLFWYQQALGQGPEFLTYFQNEAQLDKSGLPSDRFFAERPEGSVSTLKIQRTQQEDSAVYLCASSVSGYLGYGYTFGSGTRLTVV.

The rearrangement joins TRBV5-4 to TRBJ1-1; D possibly corresponds to TRBD1 (6 bases). V lost 4 bases to trimming and J lost 7 bases, with 17 bases between them. Looked up from germline, CDR1 is SGHNT and CDR2 is YYREEE (reference sequence). This CDR3 region has 14 residues. In DNA, the CDR3 is TGTGCCAGCAGCCTGGGACACTTCCAGGGTGAAGCTTTCTTT. The encoded protein is CASSLGHFQGEAFF.

This clone was counted a few times. This chain uses TRBV6-5 with TRBJ2-5, with TRBD2 matching 7 bases. J lost 5 bases, V lost 7 bases, and 10 bases had no gene match. The CDR3 length is 14 residues. Germline V CDR1 and CDR2: MNHEY, SVGAGI. The CDR3 nucleotides read TGTGCCAGCACCGCTCGACTAGCTGGGGAGACCCAGTACTTC. Amino acids: CASTARLAGETQYF.

This clone was detected only once. The V call is TRBV5-1, the J call TRBJ2-1, with TRBD2 as a possible D gene (5 bases). Trimming removed 3 bases from V and 4 bases from J, with 11 bases in between. The CDR3 totals 14 residues. Germline V CDR1 and CDR2: SGHRS, YFSETQ. The CDR3 protein is CASSWTARYNEQFF. The CDR3 DNA is TGCGCCAGCAGCTGGACTGCCCGTTACAATGAGCAGTTCTTC.